The clone carrying this TCR beta chain was observed a handful of times. Antigen: not known. The data belong to a study of cytomegalovirus exposure and HLA in healthy donors. Broader study findings: Several of the most significant clusters appeared, in a later analysis, to be linked to common viral pathogens. For presence/absence analyses, sequencing depth was assumed to be roughly uniform across donors.

The CDR3 contains 16 residues. J lost 6 bases, V lost 4 bases, and 14 bases had no gene match. CDR1 is SGHRS and CDR2 is YFSETQ in the germline V gene. PCR was performed using 60 Vbeta and 13 Jbeta primers. Method: immunoSEQ multiplex PCR; TCRdb's copy keeps in-frame clones and lacks some. The profile shows around 130,000 clones, approximately 85% of them singletons. This chain connects TRBV5-1 to TRBJ1-2; 8 nucleotides match TRBD1. This clonotype was obtained from a woman in her 30s in good health and CMV-seropositive. The sequencing input was PBMCs. The CDR3 DNA is TGCGCCAGCAGCCCAGGGGACAGGCCTCATGCAAATGGCTACACCTTC. It codes for CASSPGDRPHANGYTF.